These 5 T cell receptor beta chains originate from one sample sequenced in a study of cytomegalovirus exposure and HLA in healthy donors. A multiplex PCR was run with 60 Vbeta primers and 13 Jbeta primers. Generated by immunoSEQ multiplex PCR, the TCRdb table keeps only in-frame clones and is missing some. The table for this sample gives around 190,000 clones. What was sequenced was PBMCs. Receptors were obtained from a woman in her thirties in good health and CMV-seropositive.

To note about this clone: Here the CDR3 omits its conserved ending phenylalanine or tryptophan, so a read error is the likely source. This chain joins TRBV5-1 and TRBJ2-2; the D is unclear. CDR1 and CDR2 from the germline V gene are SGHRS and YFSETQ. Trimming took 2 bases from V and 5 from J, leaving 10 bases between them. This CDR3 region has 14 residues. CDR3 bases: TGCGCCAGCAGCTTCGGTCAGGCAACCGGGGAGCTGTTTTCT. Its protein product is CASSFGQATGELFS.

The V gene is TRBV10-3, the J gene TRBJ2-7; perhaps TRBD2 as D (6 bases). CDR1 and CDR2 from the germline V gene are ENHRY and SYGVKD. This CDR3 region has 15 residues. V was clipped by 6 bases and J by 0 bases, with 15 bases between them. The CDR3 loop reads CAISRAGGSSYEQYF. Written as DNA, the CDR3 is TGTGCCATCAGCCGGGCTGGAGGGTCCTCCTACGAGCAGTACTTC.

The chain combines TRBV2 with TRBJ1-2; D call uncertain. Germline lookup yields CDR1 SNHLY and CDR2 FYNNEI. Trimming shortened V by 4 bases and J by 4 bases, and 7 bases separated the two germline ends. The CDR3 runs 12 residues. CDR3 region: CASSARGYGYTF. The CDR3 region has the DNA TGTGCCAGCAGTGCGCGGGGCTATGGCTACACCTTC.

V and J are TRBV2 and TRBJ1-2; D may be TRBD1 (6 bases). This CDR3 comprises 13 residues. Germline CDR1 reads SNHLY; CDR2 reads FYNNEI. V was cut by 3 bases and J by 6 bases, with 11 bases left in between. The CDR3 spells CASSDRGSDGYTF. The CDR3 coding sequence is TGTGCCAGCAGTGACAGGGGCTCGGATGGCTACACCTTC.

The V gene is TRBV9, the J gene TRBJ2-7; possibly TRBD1 for D (6 bases). Trimming cost V 0 bases and J 2 bases, with 9 bases left between them. The CDR3 consists of 14 residues. Germline values: CDR1 SGDLS, CDR2 YYNGEE. The CDR3 DNA follows: TGTGCCAGCAGCGTAGGTAAGGGGGCCTACGAGCAGTACTTC. As protein: CASSVGKGAYEQYF.